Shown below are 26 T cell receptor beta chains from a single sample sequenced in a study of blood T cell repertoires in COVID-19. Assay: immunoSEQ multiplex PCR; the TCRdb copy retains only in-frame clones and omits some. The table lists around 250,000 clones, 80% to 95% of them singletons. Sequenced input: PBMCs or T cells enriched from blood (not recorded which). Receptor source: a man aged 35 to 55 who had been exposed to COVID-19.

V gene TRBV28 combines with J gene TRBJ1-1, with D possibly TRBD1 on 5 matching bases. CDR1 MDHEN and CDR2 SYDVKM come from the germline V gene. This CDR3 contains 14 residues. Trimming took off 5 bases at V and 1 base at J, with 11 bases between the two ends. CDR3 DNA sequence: TGTGCCAGCAGTCTAGGGGTTGGGAACACTGAAGCTTTCTTT. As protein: CASSLGVGNTEAFF.

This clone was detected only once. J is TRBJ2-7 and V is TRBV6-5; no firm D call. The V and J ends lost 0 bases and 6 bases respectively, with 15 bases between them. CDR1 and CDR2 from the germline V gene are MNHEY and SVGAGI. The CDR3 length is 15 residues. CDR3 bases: TGTGCCAGCAGTTACTCACAAGCTCGAGGCCCCGAGCAGTACTTC. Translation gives CASSYSQARGPEQYF.

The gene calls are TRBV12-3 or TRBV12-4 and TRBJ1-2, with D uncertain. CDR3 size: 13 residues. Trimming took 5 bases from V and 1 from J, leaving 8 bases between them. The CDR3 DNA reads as TGTGCCAGCAGTCCGGTTCGTAACTATGGCTACACCTTC. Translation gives CASSPVRNYGYTF.

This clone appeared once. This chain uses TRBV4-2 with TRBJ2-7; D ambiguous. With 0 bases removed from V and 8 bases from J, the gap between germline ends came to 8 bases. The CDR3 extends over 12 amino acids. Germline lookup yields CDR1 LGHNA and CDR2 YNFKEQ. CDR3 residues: CASSQETSQQYF. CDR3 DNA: TGTGCCAGCAGCCAAGAAACATCCCAGCAGTACTTC.

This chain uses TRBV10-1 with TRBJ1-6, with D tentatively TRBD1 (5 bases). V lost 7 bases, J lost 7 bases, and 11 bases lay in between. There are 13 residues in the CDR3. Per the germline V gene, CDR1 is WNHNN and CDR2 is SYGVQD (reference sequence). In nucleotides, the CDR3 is TGCGCCAGCACCGACAGCCTGAATTCACCCCTCCACTTT. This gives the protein CASTDSLNSPLHF.

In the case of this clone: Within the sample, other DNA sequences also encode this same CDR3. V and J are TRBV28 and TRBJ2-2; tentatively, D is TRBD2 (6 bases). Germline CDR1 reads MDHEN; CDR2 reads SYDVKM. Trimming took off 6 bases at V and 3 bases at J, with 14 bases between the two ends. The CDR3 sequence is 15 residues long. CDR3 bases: TGTGCCAGCAGAACGTCCGGGAGAGACACCGGGGAGCTGTTTTTT. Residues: CASRTSGRDTGELFF.

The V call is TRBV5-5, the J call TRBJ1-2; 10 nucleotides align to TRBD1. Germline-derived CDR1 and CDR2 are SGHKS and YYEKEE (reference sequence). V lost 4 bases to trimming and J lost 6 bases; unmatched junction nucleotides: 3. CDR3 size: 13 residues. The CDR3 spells CASSGGTGDGYTF. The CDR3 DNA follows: TGTGCCAGCAGCGGAGGGACAGGGGATGGCTACACCTTC.

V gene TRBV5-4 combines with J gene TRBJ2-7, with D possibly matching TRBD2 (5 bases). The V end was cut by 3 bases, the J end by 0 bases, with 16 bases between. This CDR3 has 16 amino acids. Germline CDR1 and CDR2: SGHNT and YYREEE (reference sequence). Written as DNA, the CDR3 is TGTGCCAGCAGCTCCGCTAGGACTGGAAGCTCCTACGAGCAGTACTTC. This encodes CASSSARTGSSYEQYF.

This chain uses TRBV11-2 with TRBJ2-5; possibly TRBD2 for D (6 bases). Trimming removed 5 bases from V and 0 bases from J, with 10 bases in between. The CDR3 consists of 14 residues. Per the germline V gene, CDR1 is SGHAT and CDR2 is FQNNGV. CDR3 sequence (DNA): TGTGCCAGCAGCCCAGGAGGGAACCAAGAGACCCAGTACTTC. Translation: CASSPGGNQETQYF.

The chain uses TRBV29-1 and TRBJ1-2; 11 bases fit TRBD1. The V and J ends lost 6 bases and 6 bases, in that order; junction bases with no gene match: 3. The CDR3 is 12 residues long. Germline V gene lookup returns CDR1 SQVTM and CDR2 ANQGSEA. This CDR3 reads CSVPGQGDGYTF. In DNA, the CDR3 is TGCAGCGTGCCGGGACAGGGGGATGGCTACACCTTC.

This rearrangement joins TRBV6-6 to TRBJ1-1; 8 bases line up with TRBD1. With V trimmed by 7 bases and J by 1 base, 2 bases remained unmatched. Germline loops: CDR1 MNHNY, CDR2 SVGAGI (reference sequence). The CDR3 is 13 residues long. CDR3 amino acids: CASTDRGNTEAFF. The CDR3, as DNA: TGTGCCAGCACCGACAGGGGGAACACTGAAGCTTTCTTT.

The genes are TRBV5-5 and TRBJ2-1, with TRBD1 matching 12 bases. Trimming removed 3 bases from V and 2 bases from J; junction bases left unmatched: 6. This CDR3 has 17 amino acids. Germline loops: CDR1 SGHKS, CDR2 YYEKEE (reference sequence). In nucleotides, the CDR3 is TGTGCCAGCAGCTCTACCGGGACAGGGGGCGCCTACAATGAGCAGTTCTTC. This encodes CASSSTGTGGAYNEQFF.

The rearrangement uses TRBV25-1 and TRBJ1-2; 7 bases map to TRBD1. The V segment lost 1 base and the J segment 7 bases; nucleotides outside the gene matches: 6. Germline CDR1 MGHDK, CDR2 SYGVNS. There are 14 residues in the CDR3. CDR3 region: CASSEFGTDAGYTF. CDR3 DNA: TGTGCCAGCAGTGAATTCGGGACAGACGCTGGCTACACCTTC.

The CDR3 sequence is CASSLNTGLQETQYF. In DNA, the CDR3 is TGTGCCAGCAGCTTAAACACAGGGCTACAAGAGACCCAGTACTTC. The V call is TRBV7-3, the J call TRBJ2-5, with D tentatively TRBD1 (6 bases). CDR1 and CDR2 (germline): SGHTA, FQGTGA. The V end lost 1 base, the J end lost 2 bases, and 11 bases lay between the germline ends. The CDR3 is 15 residues long.

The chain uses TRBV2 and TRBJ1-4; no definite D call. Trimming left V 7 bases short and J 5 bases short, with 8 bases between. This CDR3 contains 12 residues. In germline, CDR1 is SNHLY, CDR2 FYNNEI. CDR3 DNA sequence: TGTGCCAGCATGGGCCCAAATGAAAAACTGTTTTTT. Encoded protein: CASMGPNEKLFF.

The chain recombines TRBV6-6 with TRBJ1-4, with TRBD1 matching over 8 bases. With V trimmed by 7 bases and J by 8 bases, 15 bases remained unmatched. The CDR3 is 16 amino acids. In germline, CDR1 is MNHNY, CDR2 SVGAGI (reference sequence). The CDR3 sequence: CASIPTLTGAREKLFF. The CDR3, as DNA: TGTGCCAGCATCCCAACATTGACAGGGGCGCGCGAAAAACTGTTTTTT.

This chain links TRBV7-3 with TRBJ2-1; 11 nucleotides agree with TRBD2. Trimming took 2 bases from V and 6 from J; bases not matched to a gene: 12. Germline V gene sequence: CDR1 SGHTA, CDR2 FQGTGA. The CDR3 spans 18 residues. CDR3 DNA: TGTGCCAGCAGCTTAGCCCCGGCTAGCGGGAGGCCCGCCAATGAGCAGTTCTTC. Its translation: CASSLAPASGRPANEQFF.

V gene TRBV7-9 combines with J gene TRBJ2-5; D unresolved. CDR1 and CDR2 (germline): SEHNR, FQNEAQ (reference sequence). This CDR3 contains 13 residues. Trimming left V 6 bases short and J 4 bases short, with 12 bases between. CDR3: CASRHALIETQYF. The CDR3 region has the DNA TGTGCCAGCAGACATGCCCTTATAGAGACCCAGTACTTC.

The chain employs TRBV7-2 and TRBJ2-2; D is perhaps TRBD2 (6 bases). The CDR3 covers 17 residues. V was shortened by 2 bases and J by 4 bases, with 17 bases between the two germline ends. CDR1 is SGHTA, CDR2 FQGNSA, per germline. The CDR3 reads CASSLFVVGGTTGELFF. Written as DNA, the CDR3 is TGTGCCAGCAGCTTATTCGTCGTGGGAGGAACCACCGGGGAGCTGTTTTTT.

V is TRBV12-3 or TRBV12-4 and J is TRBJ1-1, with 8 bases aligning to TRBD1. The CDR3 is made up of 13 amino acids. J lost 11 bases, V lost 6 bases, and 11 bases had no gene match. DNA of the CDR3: TGTGCCAGCAGCCCCGGGACAGGCATACGGGCTTTCTTT. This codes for CASSPGTGIRAFF.

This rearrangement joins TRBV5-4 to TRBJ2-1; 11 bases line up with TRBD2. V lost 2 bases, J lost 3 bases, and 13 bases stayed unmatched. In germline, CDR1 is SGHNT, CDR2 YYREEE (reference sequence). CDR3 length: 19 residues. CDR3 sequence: CASSFKSSATSGGYNEQFF. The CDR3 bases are TGTGCCAGCAGCTTTAAGAGTAGCGCAACTAGCGGGGGCTACAATGAGCAGTTCTTC. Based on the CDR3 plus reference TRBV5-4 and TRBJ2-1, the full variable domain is ETGVTQSPTHLIKTRGQQVTLRCSSQSGHNTVSWYQQALGQGPQFIFQYYREEENGRGNFPPRFSGLQFPNYSSELNVNALELDDSALYLCASSFKSSATSGGYNEQFFGPGTRLTVL.

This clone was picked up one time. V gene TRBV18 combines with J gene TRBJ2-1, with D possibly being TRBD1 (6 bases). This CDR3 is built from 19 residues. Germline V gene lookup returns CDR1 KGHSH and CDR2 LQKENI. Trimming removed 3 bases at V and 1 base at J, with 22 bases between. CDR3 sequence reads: CASSPKKDSLIYSYNEQFF. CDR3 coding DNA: TGTGCCAGCTCACCTAAGAAGGACAGCTTAATCTATTCCTACAATGAGCAGTTCTTC.

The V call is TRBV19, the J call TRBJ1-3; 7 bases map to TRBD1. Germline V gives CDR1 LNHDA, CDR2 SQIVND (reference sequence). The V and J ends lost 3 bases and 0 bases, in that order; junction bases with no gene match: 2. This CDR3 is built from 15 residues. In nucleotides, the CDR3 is TGTGCCAGTAGTATCGGGACAGCCTCTGGAAACACCATATATTTT. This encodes CASSIGTASGNTIYF.

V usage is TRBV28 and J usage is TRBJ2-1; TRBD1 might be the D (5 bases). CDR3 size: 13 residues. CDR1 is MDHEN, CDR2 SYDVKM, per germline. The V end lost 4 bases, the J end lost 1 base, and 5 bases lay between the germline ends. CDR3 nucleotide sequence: TGTGCCAGCAGTTCAGGGTCCTACAATGAGCAGTTCTTC. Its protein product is CASSSGSYNEQFF.

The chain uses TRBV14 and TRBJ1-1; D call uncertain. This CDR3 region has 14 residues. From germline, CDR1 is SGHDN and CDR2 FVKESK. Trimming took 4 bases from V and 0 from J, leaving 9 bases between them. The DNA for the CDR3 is TGTGCCAGCAGCCCTTCTCTAATGAACACTGAAGCTTTCTTT. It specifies CASSPSLMNTEAFF.

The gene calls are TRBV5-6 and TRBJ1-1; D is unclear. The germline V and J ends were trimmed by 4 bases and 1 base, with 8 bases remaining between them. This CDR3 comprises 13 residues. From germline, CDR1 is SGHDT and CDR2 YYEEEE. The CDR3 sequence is CASSREANTEAFF. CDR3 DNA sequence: TGTGCCAGCAGCAGGGAGGCGAACACTGAAGCTTTCTTT.